A single sample gave rise to the 21 T cell receptor beta chains below, sequenced in a study of early T cells in non-severe SARS-CoV-2 infection. TCRdb called the 5' RACE reads again in MiXCR, with one record for every CDR3 protein. The sample shows roughly 70,000 distinct CDR3 sequences, about 12% of them seen only once. Sequenced input: whole blood. These TCRs come from an adult who was a healthcare worker with PCR-confirmed SARS-CoV-2 infection or an uninfected control (not recorded which).

This clonotype is medium-sized (0.01 to 0.1%) within its sample. The chain is built from TRBV7-6 and TRBJ2-1; 13 nucleotides align to TRBD2. Looked up from germline, CDR1 is SGHVS and CDR2 is FNYEAQ. The CDR3 contains 18 residues. J gave up 2 bases and V 5 bases, and 9 bases lay outside the gene matches. Here the CDR3 DNA reads TGTGCCAGCAGCCCTGGACTAGCGGGAGTATCGCCCTACAATGAGCAGTTCTTC. Its protein product is CASSPGLAGVSPYNEQFF.

This clonotype was seen repeatedly, ten times or more. This sequence joins TRBV3-1 and TRBJ2-1, with 7 bases that match TRBD2. V was pared by 4 bases and J by 0 bases, with 6 bases of the junction left unmatched. CDR1 is LGHDT and CDR2 is YNNKEL in the germline V gene (reference sequence). CDR3 length: 16 residues. As DNA, the CDR3 is TGTGCCAGCAGCCTTACTAGCGAGAGCTCCTACAATGAGCAGTTCTTC. It specifies CASSLTSESSYNEQFF.

This clonotype was seen ten or more times. The CDR3 spells CASSLSGRGNEQFF. CDR3 coding DNA: TGTGCCAGCAGCTTAAGCGGGAGAGGCAATGAGCAGTTCTTC. This chain links TRBV7-8 with TRBJ2-1; 8 nucleotides align to TRBD2. The germline gives CDR1 SGHVS, CDR2 FQNEAQ. The CDR3 is made up of 14 amino acids. V lost 2 bases, J lost 6 bases, and 3 bases stayed unmatched.

CDR3 sequence reads: CASSQHLAGPRNEQYF. DNA of the CDR3: TGCGCCAGCAGCCAACACCTAGCGGGACCTCGGAACGAGCAGTACTTC. The chain has TRBV4-1 and TRBJ2-7, with 9 bases identical to TRBD2. This CDR3 has 16 amino acids. The J segment lost 5 bases and the V segment lost 2 bases, leaving 10 bases of the junction unmatched. Looked up from germline, CDR1 is MGHRA and CDR2 is YSYEKL.

In this sample, this clonotype turned up a few times. This chain joins TRBV6-1 and TRBJ1-5; unclear D gene. The V end was cut by 3 bases, the J end by 5 bases, with 2 bases between. This CDR3 is 11 amino acids long. Germline CDR1 and CDR2: MNHNS and SASEGT. CDR3 coding DNA: TGTGCCAGCAGTGACTATCAGCCCCAGCATTTT. This encodes CASSDYQPQHF.

Only a few counts were recorded for this clonotype. The chain recombines TRBV11-2 with TRBJ1-2; 8 positions match TRBD1. The trim removed 4 bases at V and 5 bases at J, leaving 6 bases unmatched. Looked up from germline, CDR1 is SGHAT and CDR2 is FQNNGV. The CDR3 is 14 residues long. CDR3 DNA: TGTGCCAGCAGCTCGACAGGGGATCGATATGGCTACACCTTC. Protein product: CASSSTGDRYGYTF.

The J gene is TRBJ2-4, the V gene TRBV20-1; D is uncertain. V was cut by 0 bases and J by 1 base, with 1 base left in between. Germline-derived CDR1 and CDR2 are DFQATT and SNEGSKA (reference sequence). This CDR3 is 12 amino acids long. The CDR3 spells CSAREAKNIQYF. CDR3 nucleotides: TGCAGTGCTAGAGAGGCCAAAAACATTCAGTACTTC.

This clonotype was detected many times. The chain combines TRBV3-1 with TRBJ1-1, with D possibly matching TRBD1 (5 bases). The CDR3 sequence is 14 residues long. The V and J ends lost 5 bases and 2 bases respectively, with 12 bases between them. CDR1 and CDR2 (germline): LGHDT, YNNKEL (reference sequence). The CDR3 here is CASSARDPNTEAFF. The CDR3 bases are TGTGCCAGCAGCGCCAGGGATCCAAACACTGAAGCTTTCTTT. The variable domain in full, with the rest retrieved from reference TRBV3-1 and TRBJ1-1, is DTAVSQTPKYLVTQMGNDKSIKCEQNLGHDTMYWYKQDSKKFLKIMFSYNNKELIINETVPNRFSPKSPDKAHLNLHINSLELGDSAVYFCASSARDPNTEAFFGQGTRLTVV.

The table lists this clonotype with many counts. V and J are TRBV5-8 and TRBJ1-5; D is uncertain. The CDR3 consists of 16 residues. V lost 0 bases and J lost 4, with 14 bases in between. Germline CDR1 and CDR2: SGHTS and YDEGEE. The CDR3 here is CASSLVPASGNQPQHF. The CDR3 DNA sequence: TGTGCCAGCAGCTTGGTTCCAGCCAGTGGTAATCAGCCCCAGCATTTT. The full variable domain, completed using reference TRBV5-8 and TRBJ1-5, is EAGVTQSPTHLIKTRGQQATLRCSPISGHTSVYWYQQALGLGLQFLLWYDEGEERNRGNFPPRFSGRQFPNYSSELNVNALELEDSALYLCASSLVPASGNQPQHFGDGTRLSIL.

The CDR3 DNA follows: TGTGCCAGCAGCCTTTCCGTAGAAAACATTCAGTACTTC. Residues: CASSLSVENIQYF. The chain is built from TRBV11-2 and TRBJ2-4, with unresolved D. Germline assignment: CDR1 SGHAT and CDR2 FQNNGV. Trimming cost V 5 bases and J 5 bases, with 10 bases left between them. The length of the CDR3 is 13 residues.

This clonotype has ten or more counts. V gene TRBV28 combines with J gene TRBJ2-5, with 7 positions matching TRBD1. The germline V gene has CDR1 MDHEN and CDR2 SYDVKM. The CDR3 has 13 residues. V shed 9 bases, J shed 5 bases, and the junction held 9 bases outside the gene matches. This CDR3 is CASMSTGVETQYF. The CDR3 coding sequence is TGTGCCAGTATGAGTACAGGGGTGGAGACCCAGTACTTC.

This chain joins TRBV2 and TRBJ1-2; no definite D call. The CDR3 has 14 residues. V lost 3 bases to trimming and J lost 7 bases, with 15 bases between them. The germline V gene has CDR1 SNHLY and CDR2 FYNNEI. The CDR3 loop is CASSEGGGLVGYTF. In DNA form, the CDR3 reads TGTGCCAGCAGTGAGGGCGGAGGGCTGGTTGGCTACACCTTC. Full variable domain (outside the CDR3, taken from reference TRBV2 and TRBJ1-2): EPEVTQTPSHQVTQMGQEVILRCVPISNHLYFYWYRQILGQKVEFLVSFYNNEISEKSEIFDDQFSVERPDGSNFTLKIRSTKLEDSAMYFCASSEGGGLVGYTFGSGTRLTVV.

Ten or more counts support this clonotype. The CDR3: CASSNRDVAYNEQFF. In DNA, the CDR3 is TGTGCCAGCAGCAACCGGGATGTTGCCTACAATGAGCAGTTCTTC. V is TRBV7-2 and J is TRBJ2-1, with D perhaps TRBD2 (5 bases). Trimming cost V 5 bases and J 2 bases, with 13 bases left between them. The length of the CDR3 is 15 residues. CDR1 and CDR2 from the germline V gene are SGHTA and FQGNSA.

The table lists this clonotype with a few counts. The chain uses TRBV28 and TRBJ2-5, with 10 bases matching TRBD2. In germline, CDR1 is MDHEN, CDR2 SYDVKM. J was trimmed by 5 bases and V by 6 bases; bases with no gene match: 9. The CDR3 extends over 15 amino acids. The chain's CDR3 is CASSPSGRARETQYF. In DNA, the CDR3 is TGTGCCAGCAGCCCCAGCGGGAGGGCCCGGGAGACCCAGTACTTC.

This clonotype was detected only a few times. The DNA for the CDR3 is TGTGCCAGCAGTCTACCTACAGTGAACACTGAAGCTTTCTTT. Translated: CASSLPTVNTEAFF. The genes are TRBV28 and TRBJ1-1, with D unresolved. V lost 5 bases and J 0 bases, leaving 10 bases between the germline ends. The CDR3 contains 14 residues. CDR1 is MDHEN, CDR2 SYDVKM, per germline.

This clonotype was detected many times. The chain links TRBV10-1 to TRBJ2-1; 7 bases map to TRBD1. This CDR3 has 14 amino acids. Germline V lookup: CDR1 WNHNN, CDR2 SYGVQD (reference sequence). Losses at the gene ends were 4 bases for V and 6 bases for J; bases not matched to a gene: 6. For the CDR3, the DNA is TGCGCCAGCAGTGTCGGACAGGTCGGCAATGAGCAGTTCTTC. Translating it yields CASSVGQVGNEQFF.

The chain links TRBV19 to TRBJ1-4; 8 bases agree with TRBD1. The germline V gene encodes CDR1 LNHDA and CDR2 SQIVND (reference sequence). The ends lost 5 bases at V and 4 bases at J; junction bases unmatched: 6. The CDR3 has 15 amino acids. The CDR3 sequence is CASSLRTGNNEKLFF. The CDR3 nucleotides are TGTGCCAGTAGTCTACGGACAGGGAATAATGAAAAACTGTTTTTT.

This clonotype was recorded a few times. The chain uses TRBV29-1 and TRBJ2-5; 8 nucleotides align to TRBD2. In germline, CDR1 is SQVTM, CDR2 ANQGSEA. CDR3 length equals 13 residues. V lost 7 bases to trimming and J lost 4 bases; unmatched junction nucleotides: 8. CDR3 protein: CSGDTLAGETQYF. The CDR3 DNA reads TGCAGCGGCGACACTCTAGCGGGAGAGACCCAGTACTTC.

This clonotype was seen a handful of times. The chain has TRBV7-2 and TRBJ2-1, with 9 bases aligning to TRBD2. J lost 6 bases, V lost 3 bases, and 9 bases had no gene match. The CDR3 runs to 16 residues. CDR1 is SGHTA and CDR2 is FQGNSA in the germline V gene. CDR3 bases: TGTGCCAGCAGCTTCGATAGCGGGAGCAGGCGCAATGAGCAGTTCTTC. Translation: CASSFDSGSRRNEQFF. The full variable domain, completed using reference TRBV7-2 and TRBJ2-1, is GAGVSQSPSNKVTEKGKDVELRCDPISGHTALYWYRQSLGQGLEFLIYFQGNSAPDKSGLPSDRFSAERTGGSVSTLTIQRTQQEDSAVYLCASSFDSGSRRNEQFFGPGTRLTVL.

The table lists this clonotype with a few counts. This chain uses TRBV9 with TRBJ2-5, with unresolved D. CDR3 size: 14 residues. The V end lost 4 bases, the J end lost 5 bases, and 15 bases lay between the germline ends. Germline V CDR1 and CDR2: SGDLS, YYNGEE. Written as DNA, the CDR3 is TGTGCCAGCAGCATCGCCATCGGCTTGGAGACCCAGTACTTC. Protein product: CASSIAIGLETQYF.

V usage is TRBV29-1 and J usage is TRBJ2-3; D remains ambiguous. Germline CDR1 is SQVTM and CDR2 is ANQGSEA. V lost 0 bases, J lost 2 bases, and 12 bases lay in between. The CDR3 has 15 amino acids. In DNA form, the CDR3 reads TGCAGCGTTGAAGATCGGACCTCACTCACAGATACGCAGTATTTT. It codes for CSVEDRTSLTDTQYF.